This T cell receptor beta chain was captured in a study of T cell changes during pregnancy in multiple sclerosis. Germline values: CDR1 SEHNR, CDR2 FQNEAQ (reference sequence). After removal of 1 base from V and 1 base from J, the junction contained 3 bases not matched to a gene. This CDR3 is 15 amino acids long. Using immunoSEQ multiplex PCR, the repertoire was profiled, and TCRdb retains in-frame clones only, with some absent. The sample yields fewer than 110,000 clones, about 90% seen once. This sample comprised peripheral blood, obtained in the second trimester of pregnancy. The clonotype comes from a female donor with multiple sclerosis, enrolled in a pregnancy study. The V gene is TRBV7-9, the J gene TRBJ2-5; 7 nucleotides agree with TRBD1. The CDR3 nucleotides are TGTGCCAGCAGCTTAGGACCAGGGGGCCAAGAGACCCAGTACTTC. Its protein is CASSLGPGGQETQYF.